This TCR beta chain appears in the sequencing data of a study of blood T cell repertoires in COVID-19. Study-level information: Specimens from acute and convalescent COVID-19 originated in the United States, Italy and Spain.

Losses at the gene ends were 4 bases for V and 6 bases for J; bases not matched to a gene: 12. Germline V gene data show CDR1 as GTSNPN and CDR2 as SVGIG (reference sequence). The CDR3 consists of 15 residues. Produced via immunoSEQ multiplex PCR; TCRdb's table is partial and in-frame only. The data hold some 390,000 clones, with 70% to 90% observed a single time. This clone was counted a single time. The receptor comes from a woman aged 55 to 70 with COVID-19, enrolled during active disease. The chain employs TRBV30 and TRBJ2-5; the match to TRBD2 covers 9 bases. The sample consisted of peripheral blood. DNA of the CDR3: TGTGCCTGGATACCCTCGGGCGGGGGGGCGAAGACCCAGTACTTC. Translation: CAWIPSGGGAKTQYF. Using reference TRBV30 and TRBJ2-5 for the parts outside the CDR3, the full variable domain is SQTIHQWPATLVQPVGSPLSLECTVEGTSNPNLYWYRQAAGRGLQLLFYSVGIGQISSEVPQNLSASRPQDRQFILSSKKLLLSDSGFYLCAWIPSGGGAKTQYFGPGTRLLVL.